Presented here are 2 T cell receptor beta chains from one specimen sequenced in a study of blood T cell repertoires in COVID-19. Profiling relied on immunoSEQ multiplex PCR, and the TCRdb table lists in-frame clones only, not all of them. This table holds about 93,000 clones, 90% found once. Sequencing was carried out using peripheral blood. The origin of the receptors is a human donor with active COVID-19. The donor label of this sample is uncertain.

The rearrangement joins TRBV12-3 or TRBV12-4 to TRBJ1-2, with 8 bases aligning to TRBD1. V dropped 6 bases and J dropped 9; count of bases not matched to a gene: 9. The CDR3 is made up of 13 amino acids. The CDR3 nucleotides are TGTGCCAGCAGCCACGGACAGGGTGTGAGCTACACCTTC. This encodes CASSHGQGVSYTF.

The CDR3 nucleotides read TGTGCCAGTAGTATAGCGAACAACGAGCAGTACTTC. It is translated as CASSIANNEQYF. V usage is TRBV19 and J usage is TRBJ2-7; no clear D. The CDR3 consists of 12 residues. Trimming removed 1 base from V and 5 bases from J, with 6 bases in between. The germline gives CDR1 LNHDA, CDR2 SQIVND (reference sequence).